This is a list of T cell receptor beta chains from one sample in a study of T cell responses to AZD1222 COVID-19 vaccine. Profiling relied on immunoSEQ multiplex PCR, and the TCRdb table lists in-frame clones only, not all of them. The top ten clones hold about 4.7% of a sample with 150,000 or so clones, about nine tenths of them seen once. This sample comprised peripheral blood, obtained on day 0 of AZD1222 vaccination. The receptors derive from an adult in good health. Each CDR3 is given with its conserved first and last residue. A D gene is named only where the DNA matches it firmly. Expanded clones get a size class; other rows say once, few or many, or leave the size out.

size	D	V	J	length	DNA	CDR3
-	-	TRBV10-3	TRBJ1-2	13	TGTGCCATCACCAGGGACCTGAACTATGGCTACACCTTC	CAITRDLNYGYTF
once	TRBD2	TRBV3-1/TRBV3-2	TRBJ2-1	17	TGTGCCAGCAGCCGTGGGTGGCTAGCGGGAGTTGGGAATGAGCAGTTCTTC	CASSRGWLAGVGNEQFF
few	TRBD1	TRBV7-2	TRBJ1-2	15	TGTGCCAGCAGCCGCACACAGGGGGCAAACTATGGCTACACCTTC	CASSRTQGANYGYTF
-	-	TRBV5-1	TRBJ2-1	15	TGCGCCAGCAGCTTGGTGAGTGGAGCGTCCAATGAGCAGTTCTTC	CASSLVSGASNEQFF
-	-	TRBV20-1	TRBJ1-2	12	TGCAGTGCTACTGACAGCTACTATGGCTACACCTTC	CSATDSYYGYTF
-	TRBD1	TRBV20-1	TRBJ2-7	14	TGCAGTGCTAGTACCGGGACAGGTTCTTACGAGCAGTACTTC	CSASTGTGSYEQYF
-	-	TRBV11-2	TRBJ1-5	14	TGTGCCAGCAGCTTGGGACAAAGAAATCAGCCCCAGCATTTT	CASSLGQRNQPQHF
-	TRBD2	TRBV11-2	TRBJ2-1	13	TGTGCCAGCATACGGAGCGGGAGTGATGAGCAGTTCTTC	CASIRSGSDEQFF
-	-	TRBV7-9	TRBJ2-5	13	TGTGCCAGCAGCGCAGGCGAGGGCACGGCCCAGTACTTC	CASSAGEGTAQYF
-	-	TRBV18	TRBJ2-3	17	TGTGCCAGCTCACCACCCCGACAAGCGGGCAACACAGATACGCAGTATTTT	CASSPPRQAGNTDTQYF
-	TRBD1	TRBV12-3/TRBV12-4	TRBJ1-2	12	TGTGCCAGCAGTGGGACAGCCTATGGCTACACCTTC	CASSGTAYGYTF
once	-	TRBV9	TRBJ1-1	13	TGTGCCAGCAGAAGGGACATAAACACTGAAGCTTTCTTT	CASRRDINTEAFF
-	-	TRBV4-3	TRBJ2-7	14	TGCGCCAGCAGCCAAGCCCCTCGGGTAGGCCGCGAGTACTTC	CASSQAPRVGREYF
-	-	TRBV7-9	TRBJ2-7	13	TGTGCCAGCAGCTTATATGAATCCTACGAGCAGTACTTC	CASSLYESYEQYF
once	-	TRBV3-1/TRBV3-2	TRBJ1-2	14	TGTGCCAGCAGCCCCGACGGATACTCCTATGGCTACACCTTC	CASSPDGYSYGYTF
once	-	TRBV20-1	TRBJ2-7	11	TGCAGTGCTAGAGGTGGGGTCGAGCAGTACTTC	CSARGGVEQYF
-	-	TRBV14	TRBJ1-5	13	TGTGCCAGCAGCCAGTTGAGCAATCAGCCCCAGCATTTT	CASSQLSNQPQHF
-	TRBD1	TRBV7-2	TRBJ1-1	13	TGTGCCAGCAGCCCCGCCGGGACAGGGGGCGCCTTCTTT	CASSPAGTGGAFF
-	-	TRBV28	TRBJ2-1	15	TGTGCCAGCAGTTTAGTCGGGGGCCCCCAGGCTGAGCAGTTCTTC	CASSLVGGPQAEQFF
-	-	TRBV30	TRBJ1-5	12	TGTGCCTGGAGTGGGAACAATCAGCCCCAGCATTTT	CAWSGNNQPQHF
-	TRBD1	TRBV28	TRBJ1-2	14	TGTGCCAGCGCAGTGCGACAGGGGAACTATGGCTACACCTTC	CASAVRQGNYGYTF
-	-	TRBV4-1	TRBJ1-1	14	TGCGCCAGCAGCCCCGGACAGCAGAACACTGAAGCTTTCTTT	CASSPGQQNTEAFF
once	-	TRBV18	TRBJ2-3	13	TGTGCCGTATCAGGGACGTTCACAGATACGCAGTATTTT	CAVSGTFTDTQYF
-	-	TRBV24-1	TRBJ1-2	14	TGTGCCACCAGTGATCCGGCGGACAACTATGGCTACACCTTC	CATSDPADNYGYTF
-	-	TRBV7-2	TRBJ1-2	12	TGTGCCAGCAGCTTGGAGGGGAATGGCTACACCTTC	CASSLEGNGYTF
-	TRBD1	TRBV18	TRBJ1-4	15	TGTGCCAGCTCGCAGCTCGGGACAGCTAATGAAAAACTGTTTTTT	CASSQLGTANEKLFF
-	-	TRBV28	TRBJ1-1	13	TGTGCCAGCATTAACCGGGACGGCCCTGTTGCTTTCTTT	CASINRDGPVAFF
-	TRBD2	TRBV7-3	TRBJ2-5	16	TGTGCCAGCAGCAATAGCGGGAGGGCCGGTGGGGAGACCCAGTACTTC	CASSNSGRAGGETQYF
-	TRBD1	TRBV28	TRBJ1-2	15	TGTGCCAGCAGTTTACAGGGAACAGGGGGCTATGGCTACACCTTC	CASSLQGTGGYGYTF
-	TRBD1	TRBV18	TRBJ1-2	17	TGTGCCAGCTCACCAGGGGACAGGATTATCGCTAACTATGGCTACACCTTC	CASSPGDRIIANYGYTF
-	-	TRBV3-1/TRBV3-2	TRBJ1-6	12	TGTGCCAGCAGCCAAGATAGGGGAAAACGCCACTTT	CASSQDRGKRHF
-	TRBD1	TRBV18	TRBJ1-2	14	TGTGCCAGCTCACCGGCAGGGGGGGCGTCTGGCTACACCTTC	CASSPAGGASGYTF
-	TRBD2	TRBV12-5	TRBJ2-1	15	TGTGCTAGTGGTATTAGCGGGAGCTCCTACAATGAGCAGTTCTTC	CASGISGSSYNEQFF
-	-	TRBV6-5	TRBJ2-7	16	TGTGCCAGCAGTTACCGTAGGAGTGAGAGCTCCTACGAGCAGTACTTC	CASSYRRSESSYEQYF
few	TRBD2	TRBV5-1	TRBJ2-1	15	TGCGCCAGCCAATCCGGGACTAACACCTACAATGAGCAGTTCTTC	CASQSGTNTYNEQFF
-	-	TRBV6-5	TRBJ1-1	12	TGTGCCAGCAGGGGAGGGAGAGCTGAAGCTTTCTTT	CASRGGRAEAFF
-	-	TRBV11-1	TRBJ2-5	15	TGTGCCAGCAGCGAACAGGGAGTTAGCATGGAGACCCAGTACTTC	CASSEQGVSMETQYF
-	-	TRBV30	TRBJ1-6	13	TGTGCCTGGAAGGATCAAATCAATTCACCCCTCCACTTT	CAWKDQINSPLHF
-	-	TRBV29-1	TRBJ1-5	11	TGCAGCGTCATGCGTCCTCAGCCCCAGCATTTT	CSVMRPQPQHF
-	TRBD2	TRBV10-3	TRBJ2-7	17	TGTGCCATCAGGCGGGGACTAGCGGGAGGTGGGTCCTACGAGCAGTACTTC	CAIRRGLAGGGSYEQYF
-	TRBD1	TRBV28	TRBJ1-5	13	TGTGCCAGCAGCAGGGGGCAGTCTCAGCCCCAGCATTTT	CASSRGQSQPQHF
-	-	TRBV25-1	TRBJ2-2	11	TGTGCCAGCCAGGACTTTGGGGAGCTGTTTTTT	CASQDFGELFF
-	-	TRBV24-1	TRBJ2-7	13	TGTGCCACCAGTCCCGGGACTCCTAAGGAGCAGTACTTC	CATSPGTPKEQYF
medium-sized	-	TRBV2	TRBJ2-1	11	TGTGCCAGCAGCCTGACCGATGAGCAGTTCTTC	CASSLTDEQFF
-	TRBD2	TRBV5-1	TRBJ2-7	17	TGCGCCAGCAGCTTGGCCGCGGGACTAGCGGGAGTTGGCGAGCAGTACTTC	CASSLAAGLAGVGEQYF
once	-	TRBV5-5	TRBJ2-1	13	TGTGCCAGCAGCTTGTATGCAGGCAATGAGCAGTTCTTC	CASSLYAGNEQFF